This TCR beta chain is drawn from a study of T-cell reconstitution after alpha-beta-depleted transplantation in children. Germline V gene sequence: CDR1 GTSNPN, CDR2 SVGIG (reference sequence). Deletions cut 3 bases from V and 0 bases from J, with 16 bases between. CDR3 length: 16 residues. During its preparation, the TCRbeta library received unique molecular identifiers. From the PCR reads, TCRdb called clonotypes with MiXCR, one entry per CDR3 protein. Of 500,000 to 600,000 distinct CDR3 sequences listed, about 31% are singletons. This clonotype showed up just a few times. The clonotype originates from a human donor who donated a stem cell graft to a child with aplastic anemia. The V and J genes are TRBV30 and TRBJ2-3; D unresolved. The sample here was PBMCs from the stem cell graft donor, taken from the stem cell graft. The CDR3 DNA sequence: TGTGCCTGGAGCCGGAGTCTCCACACTAGCACAGATACGCAGTATTTT. This translates into CAWSRSLHTSTDTQYF.